What follows are 15 T cell receptor beta chains derived from one specimen sequenced in a study of T cells in tuberculosis. Here immunoSEQ multiplex PCR was the method, and the copy in TCRdb shows in-frame clones only, minus some. Found here are some 40,000 clones, 95% of them singletons; the top ten hold approximately 3.8%. Sequencing input: PBMCs. The receptor set was obtained from a donor aged 10-29 years with latent tuberculosis or without tuberculosis infection.

The chain carries TRBV19 and TRBJ1-2; TRBD1 might be the D (5 bases). V was trimmed by 8 bases and J by 0 bases, leaving 19 bases between them. Germline V gives CDR1 LNHDA, CDR2 SQIVND (reference sequence). CDR3 length equals 16 residues. CDR3 coding DNA: TGTGCCAGTTTCCAGGCAGGGAGGAGGGCTAACTATGGCTACACCTTC. It codes for CASFQAGRRANYGYTF.

This clone has a handful of counts. The chain joins TRBV14 to TRBJ2-2; D not resolved. The CDR3 has 13 residues. V lost 0 bases, J lost 6 bases, and 5 bases lay in between. Germline CDR1 is SGHDN and CDR2 is FVKESK. The CDR3 loop reads CASSQELPGELFF. The CDR3 bases are TGTGCCAGCAGCCAAGAACTTCCCGGGGAGCTGTTTTTT.

The sample holds one count of this clone. The J gene is TRBJ2-3, the V gene TRBV5-1; TRBD1 matches 7 bases. In germline, CDR1 is SGHRS, CDR2 YFSETQ. The CDR3 length is 15 residues. Losses at the gene ends were 4 bases for V and 2 bases for J; bases not matched to a gene: 7. CDR3 in amino acids: CASSLNTGATDTQYF. As DNA, the CDR3 is TGCGCCAGCAGCCTAAACACAGGGGCCACAGATACGCAGTATTTT.

This clone was seen a handful of times. This chain uses TRBV5-1 with TRBJ2-5; 13 bases are shared with TRBD2. The germline gives CDR1 SGHRS, CDR2 YFSETQ. CDR3 length: 19 amino acids. V was pared by 3 bases and J by 5 bases, with 16 bases of the junction left unmatched. CDR3 protein: CASSWGGLAGFPSRETQYF. The CDR3 DNA is TGCGCCAGCAGCTGGGGGGGACTAGCGGGGTTCCCCTCCCGGGAGACCCAGTACTTC. Using reference TRBV5-1 and TRBJ2-5 for the parts outside the CDR3, the full variable domain is KAGVTQTPRYLIKTRGQQVTLSCSPISGHRSVSWYQQTPGQGLQFLFEYFSETQRNKGNFPGRFSGRQFSNSRSEMNVSTLELGDSALYLCASSWGGLAGFPSRETQYFGPGTRLLVL.

This rearrangement joins TRBV6-1 to TRBJ2-1; D not resolved. CDR1 is MNHNS and CDR2 is SASEGT in the germline V gene. This CDR3 contains 13 residues. V lost 7 bases and J lost 4, with 11 bases in between. CDR3 amino acids: CASTSRLYNEQFF. In nucleotides, the CDR3 is TGTGCCAGCACTTCCAGGTTATACAATGAGCAGTTCTTC.

This clone is a singleton in its sample. The gene calls are TRBV7-2 and TRBJ1-6; the D gene is possibly TRBD1 (6 bases). Germline V gene sequence: CDR1 SGHTA, CDR2 FQGNSA. V lost 2 bases, J lost 6 bases, and 17 bases lay in between. The CDR3 has 17 residues. CDR3 nucleotides: TGTGCCAGCAGCTTAAGACCCGACAGGCAAATTAATTCACCCCTCCACTTT. As protein: CASSLRPDRQINSPLHF.

This clone was seen more than once but under ten times. The genes are TRBV27 and TRBJ1-1, with TRBD1 matching 7 bases. CDR1 MNHEY and CDR2 SMNVEV come from the germline V gene (reference sequence). The CDR3 sequence is 14 residues long. Trimming removed 5 bases from V and 2 bases from J; junction bases left unmatched: 5. CDR3 nucleotide sequence: TGTGCCAGCAGTCCGGGGACAGCAAACACTGAAGCTTTCTTT. Amino acid sequence: CASSPGTANTEAFF.

The chain links TRBV4-1 to TRBJ1-2, with 9 bases fitting TRBD1. CDR1 and CDR2 (germline): MGHRA, YSYEKL. V was pared by 1 base and J by 0 bases, with 12 bases of the junction left unmatched. The length of the CDR3 is 19 residues. The CDR3 nucleotides are TGCGCCAGCAGCCAAGTGGGGTGGACAGGGGACGGGGCTAACTATGGCTACACCTTC. Protein sequence: CASSQVGWTGDGANYGYTF.

The rearrangement links TRBV7-8 to TRBJ1-5, with D hard to call. In germline, CDR1 is SGHVS, CDR2 FQNEAQ. CDR3 size: 12 residues. The V end lost 2 bases, the J end lost 7 bases, and 6 bases lay between the germline ends. This chain's CDR3 is CASSLILQPQHF. In DNA, the CDR3 is TGTGCCAGCAGCTTAATCTTGCAGCCCCAGCATTTT. Looking up the rest from reference TRBV7-8 and TRBJ1-5 gives the full variable domain: GAGVSQSPRYKVAKRGQDVALRCDPISGHVSLFWYQQALGQGPEFLTYFQNEAQLDKSGLPSDRFFAERPEGSVSTLKIQRTQQEDSAVYLCASSLILQPQHFGDGTRLSIL.

V gene TRBV18 combines with J gene TRBJ2-7, with a weak D call TRBD1 (5 bases). Trimming cost V 5 bases and J 2 bases, with 16 bases left between them. This CDR3 region has 15 residues. CDR1 is KGHSH, CDR2 LQKENI, per germline. CDR3 residues: CASSSDRLPTYEQYF. The CDR3 coding sequence is TGTGCCAGCTCATCCGACAGACTTCCCACCTACGAGCAGTACTTC. The full variable domain, its missing parts supplied by reference TRBV18 and TRBJ2-7, is NAGVMQNPRHLVRRRGQEARLRCSPMKGHSHVYWYRQLPEEGLKFMVYLQKENIIDESGMPKERFSAEFPKEGPSILRIQQVVRGDSAAYFCASSSDRLPTYEQYFGPGTRLTVT.

This chain connects TRBV5-6 to TRBJ1-5, with TRBD1 matching 7 bases. Germline-derived CDR1 and CDR2 are SGHDT and YYEEEE. CDR3 size: 15 residues. The ends lost 4 bases at V and 6 bases at J; junction bases unmatched: 10. The CDR3 nucleotides are TGTGCCAGCAGCACTAGACAGGGTTCATCTCAGCCCCAGCATTTT. Protein: CASSTRQGSSQPQHF.

V and J are TRBV4-1 and TRBJ1-2, with TRBD1 as a possible D gene (6 bases). Germline V lookup: CDR1 MGHRA, CDR2 YSYEKL. The CDR3 is 15 amino acids. V gave up 1 base and J gave up 5 bases, with 14 bases separating them. As DNA, the CDR3 is TGCGCCAGCAGCCAAGTTTTACAGGGCCCGTATGGCTACACCTTC. It is translated as CASSQVLQGPYGYTF.

In DNA, the CDR3 is TGTGCCAGCAGCGGATTACAGGGGGCGGTAAACGGCTACACCTTC. Translation gives CASSGLQGAVNGYTF. The J gene is TRBJ1-2, the V gene TRBV9; 9 bases agree with TRBD1. The CDR3 extends over 15 amino acids. Germline-derived CDR1 and CDR2 are SGDLS and YYNGEE. The V gene end was trimmed by 3 bases and the J gene end by 8 bases; junction bases not matched to a gene: 11.

J is TRBJ1-5 and V is TRBV21-1. TRBV21-1 is termed a pseudogene. CDR3 length: 15 amino acids. CDR3 protein: CASSKAGGGHQPQHF. Here the CDR3 DNA reads TGTGCCAGCAGCAAAGCGGGCGGGGGCCATCAGCCCCAGCATTTT.

This chain connects TRBV19 to TRBJ1-2; 9 bases line up with TRBD1. Germline CDR1 is LNHDA and CDR2 is SQIVND (reference sequence). This CDR3 contains 14 residues. CDR3 sequence reads: CAPTTGGRGRGYTF. CDR3 DNA: TGTGCGCCAACAACAGGGGGCCGGGGGAGAGGCTACACCTTC.